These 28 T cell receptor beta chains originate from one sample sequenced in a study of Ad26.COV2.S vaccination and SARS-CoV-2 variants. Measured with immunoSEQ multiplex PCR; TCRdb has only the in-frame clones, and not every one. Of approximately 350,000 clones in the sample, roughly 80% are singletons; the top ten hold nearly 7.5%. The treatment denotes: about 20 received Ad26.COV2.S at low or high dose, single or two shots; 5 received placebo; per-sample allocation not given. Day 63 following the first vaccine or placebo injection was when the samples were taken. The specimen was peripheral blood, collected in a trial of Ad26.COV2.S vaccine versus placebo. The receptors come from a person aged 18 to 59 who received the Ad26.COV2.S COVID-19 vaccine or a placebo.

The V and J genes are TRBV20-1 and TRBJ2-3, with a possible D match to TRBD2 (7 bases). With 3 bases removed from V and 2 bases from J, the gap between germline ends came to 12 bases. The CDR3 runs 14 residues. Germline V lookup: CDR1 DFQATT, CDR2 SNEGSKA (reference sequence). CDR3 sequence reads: CSASWGGATDTQYF. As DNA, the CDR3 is TGCAGTGCTAGTTGGGGGGGGGCCACAGATACGCAGTATTTT.

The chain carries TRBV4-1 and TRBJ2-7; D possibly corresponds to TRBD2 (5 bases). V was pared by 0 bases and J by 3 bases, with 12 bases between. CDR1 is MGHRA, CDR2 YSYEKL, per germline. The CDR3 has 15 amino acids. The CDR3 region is CASSQDYRGFYEQYF. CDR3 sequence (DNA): TGCGCCAGCAGCCAAGATTATCGGGGATTCTACGAGCAGTACTTC.

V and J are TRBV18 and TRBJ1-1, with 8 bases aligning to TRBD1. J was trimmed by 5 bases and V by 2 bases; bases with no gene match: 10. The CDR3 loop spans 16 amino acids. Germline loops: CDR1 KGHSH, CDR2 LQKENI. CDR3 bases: TGTGCCAGCTCACCAAAAGGGGTCAGGGGGCATACTGAAGCTTTCTTT. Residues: CASSPKGVRGHTEAFF.

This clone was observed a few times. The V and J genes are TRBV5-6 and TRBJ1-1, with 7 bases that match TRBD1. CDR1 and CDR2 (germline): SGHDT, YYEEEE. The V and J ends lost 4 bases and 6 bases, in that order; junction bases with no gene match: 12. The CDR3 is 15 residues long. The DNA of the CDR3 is TGTGCCAGCAGCCACCAACAGGGGTTGATGGCTGAAGCTTTCTTT. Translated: CASSHQQGLMAEAFF.

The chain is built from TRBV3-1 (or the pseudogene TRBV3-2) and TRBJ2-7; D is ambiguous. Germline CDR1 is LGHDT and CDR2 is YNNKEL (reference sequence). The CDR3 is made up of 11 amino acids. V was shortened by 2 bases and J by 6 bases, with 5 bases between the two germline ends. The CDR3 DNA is TGTGCCAGCAGCCAACAGATCGAGCAGTACTTC. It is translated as CASSQQIEQYF.

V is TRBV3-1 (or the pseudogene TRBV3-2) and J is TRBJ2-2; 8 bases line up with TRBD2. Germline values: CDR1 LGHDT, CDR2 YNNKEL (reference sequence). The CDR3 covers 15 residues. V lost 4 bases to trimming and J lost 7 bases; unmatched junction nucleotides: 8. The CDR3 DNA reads TGTGCCAGCAGCCGAAAGCGGGAGTATCACGGGGAGCTGTTTTTT. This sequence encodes CASSRKREYHGELFF.

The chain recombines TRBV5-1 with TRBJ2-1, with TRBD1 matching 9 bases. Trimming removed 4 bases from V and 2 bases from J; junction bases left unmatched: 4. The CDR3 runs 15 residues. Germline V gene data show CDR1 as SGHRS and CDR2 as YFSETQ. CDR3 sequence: CASSIRDRAYNEQFF. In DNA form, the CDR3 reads TGCGCCAGCAGCATTCGGGACAGGGCCTACAATGAGCAGTTCTTC.

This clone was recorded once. The CDR3 DNA reads TGTGCCAGCAGCTTAGGCCCCGGGACCAACTATGGCTACACCTTC. Translation: CASSLGPGTNYGYTF. The rearrangement links TRBV7-2 to TRBJ1-2, with D possibly TRBD1 on 5 matching bases. Germline CDR1 is SGHTA and CDR2 is FQGNSA. This CDR3 is 15 amino acids long. V dropped 1 base and J dropped 2 bases, with 11 bases sitting between them.

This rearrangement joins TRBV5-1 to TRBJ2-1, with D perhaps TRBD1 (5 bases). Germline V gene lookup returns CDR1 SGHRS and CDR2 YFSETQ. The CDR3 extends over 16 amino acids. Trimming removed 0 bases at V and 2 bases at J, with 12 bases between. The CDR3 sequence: CASSLGQGRAYNEQFF. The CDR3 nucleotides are TGCGCCAGCAGCTTGGGGCAGGGTAGGGCCTACAATGAGCAGTTCTTC.

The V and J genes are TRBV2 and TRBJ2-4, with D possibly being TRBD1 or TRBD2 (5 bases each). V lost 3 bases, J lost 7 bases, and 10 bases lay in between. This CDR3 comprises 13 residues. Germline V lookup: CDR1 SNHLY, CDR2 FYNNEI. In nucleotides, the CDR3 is TGTGCCAGCAGTGAGGGGGTTGCGAACATTCAGTACTTC. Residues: CASSEGVANIQYF.

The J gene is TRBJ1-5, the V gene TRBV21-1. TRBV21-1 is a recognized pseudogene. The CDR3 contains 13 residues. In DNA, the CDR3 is TGTGCCAGCAGCATGATATGCAATCAGCCCCAGCATTTT. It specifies CASSMICNQPQHF.

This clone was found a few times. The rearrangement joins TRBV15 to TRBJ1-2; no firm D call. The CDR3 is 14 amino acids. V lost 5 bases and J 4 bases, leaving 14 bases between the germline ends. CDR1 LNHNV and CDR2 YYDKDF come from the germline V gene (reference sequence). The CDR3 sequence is CATSWRGSSYGYTF. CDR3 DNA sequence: TGTGCCACCAGCTGGCGGGGTTCCTCCTATGGCTACACCTTC.

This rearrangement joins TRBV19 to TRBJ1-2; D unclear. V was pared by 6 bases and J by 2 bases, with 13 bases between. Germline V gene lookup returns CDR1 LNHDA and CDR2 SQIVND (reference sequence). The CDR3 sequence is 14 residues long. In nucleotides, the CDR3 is TGTGCCAGTAGGGATCGAGAACGCAACTATGGCTACACCTTC. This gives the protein CASRDRERNYGYTF.

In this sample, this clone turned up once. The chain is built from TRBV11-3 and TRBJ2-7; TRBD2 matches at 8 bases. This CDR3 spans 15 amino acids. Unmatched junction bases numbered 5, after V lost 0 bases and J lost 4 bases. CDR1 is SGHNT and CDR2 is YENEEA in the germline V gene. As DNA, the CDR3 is TGTGCCAGCAGCTTAGAGGGCGGGAGGCTATACGAGCAGTACTTC. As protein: CASSLEGGRLYEQYF. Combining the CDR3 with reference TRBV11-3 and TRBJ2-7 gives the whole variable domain EAGVVQSPRYKIIEKKQPVAFWCNPISGHNTLYWYLQNLGQGPELLIRYENEEAVDDSQLPKDRFSAERLKGVDSTLKIQPAELGDSAVYLCASSLEGGRLYEQYFGPGTRLTVT.

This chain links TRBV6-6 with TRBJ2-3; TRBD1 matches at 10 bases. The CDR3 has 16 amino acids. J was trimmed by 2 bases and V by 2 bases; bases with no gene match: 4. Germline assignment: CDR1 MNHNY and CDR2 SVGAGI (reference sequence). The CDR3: CASSYGTGAVTDTQYF. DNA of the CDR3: TGTGCCAGCAGTTACGGGACAGGGGCTGTCACAGATACGCAGTATTTT.

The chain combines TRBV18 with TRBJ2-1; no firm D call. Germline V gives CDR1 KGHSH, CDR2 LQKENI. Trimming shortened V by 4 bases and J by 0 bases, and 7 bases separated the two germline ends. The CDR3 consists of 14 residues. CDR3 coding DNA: TGTGCCAGCTCACAGACTGTCTCCTACAATGAGCAGTTCTTC. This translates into CASSQTVSYNEQFF.

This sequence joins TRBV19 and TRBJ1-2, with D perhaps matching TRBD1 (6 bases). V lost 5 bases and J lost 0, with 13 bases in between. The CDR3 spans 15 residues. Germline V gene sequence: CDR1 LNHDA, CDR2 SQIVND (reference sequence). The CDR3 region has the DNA TGTGCCAGTAGTTTAACGGACAGCGCTAACTATGGCTACACCTTC. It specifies CASSLTDSANYGYTF.

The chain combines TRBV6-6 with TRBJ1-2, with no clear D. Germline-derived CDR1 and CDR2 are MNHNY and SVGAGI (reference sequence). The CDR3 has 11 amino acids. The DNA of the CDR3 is TGTGCGGGGTCGCAGAACTATGGCTACACCTTC. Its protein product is CAGSQNYGYTF.

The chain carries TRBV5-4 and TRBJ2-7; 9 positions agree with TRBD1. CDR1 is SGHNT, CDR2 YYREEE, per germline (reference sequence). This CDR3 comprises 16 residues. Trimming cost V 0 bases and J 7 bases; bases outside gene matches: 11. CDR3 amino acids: CASSLVGQGPLTEQYF. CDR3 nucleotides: TGTGCCAGCAGCTTGGTGGGACAGGGCCCCCTCACGGAGCAGTACTTC. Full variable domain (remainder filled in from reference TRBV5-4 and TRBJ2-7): ETGVTQSPTHLIKTRGQQVTLRCSSQSGHNTVSWYQQALGQGPQFIFQYYREEENGRGNFPPRFSGLQFPNYSSELNVNALELDDSALYLCASSLVGQGPLTEQYFGPGTRLTVT.

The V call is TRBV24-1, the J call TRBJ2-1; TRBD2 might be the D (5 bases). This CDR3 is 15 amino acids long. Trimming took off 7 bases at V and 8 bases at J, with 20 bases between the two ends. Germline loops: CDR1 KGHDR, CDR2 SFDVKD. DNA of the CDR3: TGTGCCACCAGGGCCGGGCGGGCCGGTAGCGATGAGCAGTTCTTC. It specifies CATRAGRAGSDEQFF.

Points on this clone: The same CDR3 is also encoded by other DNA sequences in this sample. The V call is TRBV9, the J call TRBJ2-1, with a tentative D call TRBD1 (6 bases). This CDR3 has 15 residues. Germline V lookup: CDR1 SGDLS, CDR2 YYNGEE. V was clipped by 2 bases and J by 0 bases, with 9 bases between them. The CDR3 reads CASSVTGSSYNEQFF. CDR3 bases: TGTGCCAGCAGCGTCACAGGGAGCTCCTACAATGAGCAGTTCTTC.

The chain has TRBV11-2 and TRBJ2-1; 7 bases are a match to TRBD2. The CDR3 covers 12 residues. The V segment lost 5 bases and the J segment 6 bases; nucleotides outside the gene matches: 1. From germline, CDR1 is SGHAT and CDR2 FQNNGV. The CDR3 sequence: CASSAGVNEQFF. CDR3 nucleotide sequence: TGTGCCAGCAGCGCGGGGGTCAATGAGCAGTTCTTC.

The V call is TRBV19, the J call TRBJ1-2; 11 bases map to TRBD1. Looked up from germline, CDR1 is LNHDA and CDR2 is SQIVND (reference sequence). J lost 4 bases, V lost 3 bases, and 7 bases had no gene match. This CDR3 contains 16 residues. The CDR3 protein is CASSIALDRGPYGYTF. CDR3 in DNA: TGTGCCAGTAGTATCGCTCTGGACAGGGGGCCCTATGGCTACACCTTC.

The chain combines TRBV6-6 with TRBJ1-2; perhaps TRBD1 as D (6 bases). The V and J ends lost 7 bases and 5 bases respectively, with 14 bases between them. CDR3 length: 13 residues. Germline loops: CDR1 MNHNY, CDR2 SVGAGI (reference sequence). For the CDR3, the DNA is TGTGCCAGCACCCAAAGGGGGGGTTATGGCTACACCTTC. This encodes CASTQRGGYGYTF.

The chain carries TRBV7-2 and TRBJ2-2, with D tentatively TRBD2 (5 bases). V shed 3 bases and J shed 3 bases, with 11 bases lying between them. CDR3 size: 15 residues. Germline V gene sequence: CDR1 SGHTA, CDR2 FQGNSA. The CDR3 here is CASSFGVSDTGELFF. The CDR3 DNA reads TGTGCCAGCAGCTTCGGGGTATCGGACACCGGGGAGCTGTTTTTT.

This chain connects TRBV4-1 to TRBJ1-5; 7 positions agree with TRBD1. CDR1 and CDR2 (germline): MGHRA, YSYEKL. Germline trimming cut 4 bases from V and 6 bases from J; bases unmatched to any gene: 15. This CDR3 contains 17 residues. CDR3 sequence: CASSLKLTGTPFQPQHF. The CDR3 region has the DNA TGCGCCAGCAGCCTGAAACTGACAGGGACCCCCTTTCAGCCCCAGCATTTT.

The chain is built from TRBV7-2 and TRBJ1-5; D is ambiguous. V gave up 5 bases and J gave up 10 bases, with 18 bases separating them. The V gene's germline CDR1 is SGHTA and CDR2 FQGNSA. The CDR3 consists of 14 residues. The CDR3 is CASSHTGDNGPQHF. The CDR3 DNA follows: TGTGCCAGCAGCCACACCGGTGACAACGGTCCCCAGCATTTT.

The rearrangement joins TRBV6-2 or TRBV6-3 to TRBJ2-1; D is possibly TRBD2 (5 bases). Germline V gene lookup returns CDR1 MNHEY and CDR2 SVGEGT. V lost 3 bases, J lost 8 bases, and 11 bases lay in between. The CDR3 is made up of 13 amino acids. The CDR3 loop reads CASSYVLVYEQFF. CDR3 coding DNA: TGTGCCAGCAGTTATGTACTAGTCTATGAGCAGTTCTTC.